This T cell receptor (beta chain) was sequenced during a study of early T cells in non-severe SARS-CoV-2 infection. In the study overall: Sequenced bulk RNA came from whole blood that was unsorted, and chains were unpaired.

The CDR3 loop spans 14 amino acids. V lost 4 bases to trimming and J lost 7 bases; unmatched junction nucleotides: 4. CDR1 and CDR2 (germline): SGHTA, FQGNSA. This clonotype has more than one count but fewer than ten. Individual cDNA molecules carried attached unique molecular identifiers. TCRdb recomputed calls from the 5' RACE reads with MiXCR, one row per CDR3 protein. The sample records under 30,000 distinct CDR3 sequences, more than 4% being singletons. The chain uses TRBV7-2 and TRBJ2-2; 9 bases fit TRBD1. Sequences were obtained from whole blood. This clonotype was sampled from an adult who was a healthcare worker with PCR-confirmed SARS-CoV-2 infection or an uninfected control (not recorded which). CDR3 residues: CASSSGQGYGELFF. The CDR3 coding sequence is TGTGCCAGCAGCTCGGGACAGGGATACGGGGAGCTGTTTTTT.